These 29 T cell receptor beta chains were sequenced from one sample in a study of Ad26.COV2.S vaccination and SARS-CoV-2 variants. Measured with immunoSEQ multiplex PCR; TCRdb has only the in-frame clones, and not every one. Counted here are around 400,000 clones, about 89% occurring once; the ten biggest clones make up around 2%. Treatment meaning: 15 to 20 received Ad26.COV2.S at low or high dose, single or two shots; 5 received placebo; per-sample allocation not given. Sampling took place 63 days after the first vaccine or placebo injection. The starting material was peripheral blood, obtained in a trial of Ad26.COV2.S vaccine versus placebo. The receptors shown here come from a person aged 18-65 years who received the Ad26.COV2.S COVID-19 vaccine or a placebo.

The V and J genes are TRBV27 and TRBJ2-7; D is possibly TRBD2 (6 bases). The length of the CDR3 is 15 residues. CDR1 is MNHEY and CDR2 is SMNVEV in the germline V gene (reference sequence). V was pared by 10 bases and J by 7 bases, with 26 bases between. The CDR3 DNA follows: TGTGCCAACCTACTAGCTTGGGGGTGGCGCGGAGAGCAGTACTTC. Protein: CANLLAWGWRGEQYF.

The V call is TRBV3-1 (or the pseudogene TRBV3-2), the J call TRBJ2-3; TRBD2 is a possible D gene (5 bases). This CDR3 is built from 15 residues. Germline assignment: CDR1 LGHDT and CDR2 YNNKEL (reference sequence). V was shortened by 2 bases and J by 6 bases, with 15 bases between the two germline ends. The CDR3 is CASSQRTLVSDTQYF. In DNA, the CDR3 is TGTGCCAGCAGCCAACGAACACTAGTATCCGATACGCAGTATTTT.

This chain joins TRBV7-2 and TRBJ2-5; TRBD2 matches at 7 bases. CDR1 SGHTA and CDR2 FQGNSA come from the germline V gene. The junction had 7 bases not matched to a gene; V was cut back by 4 bases and J by 5 bases. The CDR3 spans 14 residues. CDR3 sequence (DNA): TGTGCCAGCAGCTCCCGGACTAGAAGTGAGACCCAGTACTTC. This translates into CASSSRTRSETQYF.

The chain employs TRBV15 and TRBJ2-7; maybe TRBD1 (6 bases). CDR1 and CDR2 (germline): LNHNV, YYDKDF (reference sequence). Trimming left V 1 base short and J 0 bases short, with 13 bases between. The CDR3 loop spans 16 amino acids. The CDR3 DNA is TGTGCCACCAGCAGAGGGGACACCGGAAGCTCCTACGAGCAGTACTTC. This translates into CATSRGDTGSSYEQYF.

V usage is TRBV4-2 and J usage is TRBJ2-2; the D is unclear. Germline CDR1 reads LGHNA; CDR2 reads YNFKEQ. CDR3 size: 12 residues. Trimming removed 1 base from V and 7 bases from J, with 4 bases in between. CDR3 amino acids: CASSQGGGELFF. The DNA of the CDR3 is TGTGCCAGCAGCCAAGGGGGCGGGGAGCTGTTTTTT.

The rearrangement links TRBV28 to TRBJ2-1; 8 positions agree with TRBD2. CDR1 is MDHEN, CDR2 SYDVKM, per germline. The trim removed 5 bases at V and 8 bases at J, leaving 8 bases unmatched. The CDR3 runs 14 residues. The CDR3 reads CASSGGPGGDEQFF. For the CDR3, the DNA is TGTGCCAGCAGTGGGGGCCCCGGGGGGGATGAGCAGTTCTTC.

J is TRBJ2-1 and V is TRBV7-2, with D possibly matching TRBD2 (7 bases). Germline loops: CDR1 SGHTA, CDR2 FQGNSA. CDR3 length equals 15 residues. V lost 5 bases, J lost 5 bases, and 16 bases lay in between. The CDR3 sequence: CASSRGAWEDNEQFF. The CDR3 bases are TGTGCCAGCAGCCGGGGGGCTTGGGAGGACAATGAGCAGTTCTTC.

V is TRBV28 and J is TRBJ2-7, with TRBD1 as a possible D gene (6 bases). The CDR3 contains 17 residues. V was clipped by 7 bases and J by 4 bases, with 26 bases between them. The V gene's germline CDR1 is MDHEN and CDR2 SYDVKM. The chain's CDR3 is CASTKPPRQVLSYEQYF. The CDR3 nucleotides are TGTGCCAGCACCAAGCCCCCCCGACAGGTCCTGTCTTACGAGCAGTACTTC.

The gene calls are TRBV11-3 and TRBJ1-1, with 8 bases fitting TRBD1. Per germline, CDR1 SGHNT and CDR2 YENEEA. CDR3 length equals 14 residues. Losses at the gene ends were 2 bases for V and 7 bases for J; bases not matched to a gene: 6. The CDR3 protein is CASSLMAGGVEAFF. CDR3 nucleotide sequence: TGTGCCAGCAGCTTAATGGCAGGGGGCGTTGAAGCTTTCTTT. The variable domain in full, with the rest retrieved from reference TRBV11-3 and TRBJ1-1, is EAGVVQSPRYKIIEKKQPVAFWCNPISGHNTLYWYLQNLGQGPELLIRYENEEAVDDSQLPKDRFSAERLKGVDSTLKIQPAELGDSAVYLCASSLMAGGVEAFFGQGTRLTVV.

This clone was observed a handful of times. V is TRBV7-9 and J is TRBJ2-1; D might be TRBD1 (6 bases). The CDR3 covers 12 residues. The germline CDR1 and CDR2 sequences are SEHNR and FQNEAQ (reference sequence). V gave up 5 bases and J gave up 10 bases, with 12 bases separating them. The CDR3 sequence is CASSESRGEQFF. DNA for the CDR3: TGTGCCAGCAGCGAAAGTAGGGGGGAGCAGTTCTTC.

The rearrangement links TRBV28 to TRBJ1-6; D may be TRBD1 (5 bases). Trimming removed 5 bases from V and 9 bases from J, with 17 bases in between. The CDR3 spans 15 residues. The germline V gene encodes CDR1 MDHEN and CDR2 SYDVKM. This chain's CDR3 is CASSNSQGGGSPLHF. The DNA of the CDR3 is TGTGCCAGCAGTAACTCTCAGGGAGGAGGTTCACCCCTCCACTTT. Filled out from reference TRBV28 and TRBJ1-6, the complete variable domain reads DVKVTQSSRYLVKRTGEKVFLECVQDMDHENMFWYRQDPGLGLRLIYFSYDVKMKEKGDIPEGYSVSREKKERFSLILESASTNQTSMYLCASSNSQGGGSPLHFGNGTRLTVT.

The chain combines TRBV5-1 with TRBJ1-2; 9 bases are a match to TRBD1. CDR1 and CDR2 from the germline V gene are SGHRS and YFSETQ. This CDR3 is built from 15 residues. The J segment lost 8 bases and the V segment lost 0 bases, leaving 8 bases of the junction unmatched. DNA of the CDR3: TGCGCCAGCAGCTTGGGAGGACAGGGGAGGGGAGGCTACACCTTC. Encoded protein: CASSLGGQGRGGYTF.

The rearrangement links TRBV6-5 to TRBJ1-5, with TRBD1 as a possible D gene (5 bases). The CDR3 totals 14 residues. Germline V lookup: CDR1 MNHEY, CDR2 SVGAGI. With 6 bases removed from V and 7 bases from J, the gap between germline ends came to 16 bases. CDR3 residues: CASRRGRGHQPQHF. In DNA form, the CDR3 reads TGTGCCAGCAGAAGGGGTCGGGGTCACCAGCCCCAGCATTTT.

The chain carries TRBV7-9 and TRBJ2-2, with 7 bases fitting TRBD1. Germline V gene lookup returns CDR1 SEHNR and CDR2 FQNEAQ (reference sequence). The CDR3 is 16 residues long. V shed 5 bases and J 7 bases; nucleotides not matched to a gene: 13. CDR3 sequence (DNA): TGTGCCAGCAGCCTCTCGACAGGGAGTTCAAGCGGGGAGCTGTTTTTT. This encodes CASSLSTGSSSGELFF.

The chain is built from TRBV10-3 and TRBJ2-1; D may match TRBD1 or TRBD2 (6 bases each). Germline V lookup: CDR1 ENHRY, CDR2 SYGVKD. The germline V and J ends were trimmed by 5 bases and 4 bases, with 15 bases remaining between them. The CDR3 loop spans 15 amino acids. CDR3 DNA: TGTGCCATCAGTCCCAGGGGCGGGGAGTACAATGAGCAGTTCTTC. Amino acids: CAISPRGGEYNEQFF.

The chain links TRBV5-8 to TRBJ1-3; no firm D call. Trimming took off 4 bases at V and 4 bases at J, with 15 bases between the two ends. CDR1 is SGHTS and CDR2 is YDEGEE in the germline V gene. CDR3 length equals 15 residues. The CDR3 bases are TGTGCCAGCAGCCTTGCATGGAAGGAAGGAAACACCATATATTTT. It is translated as CASSLAWKEGNTIYF.

This sequence joins TRBV7-8 and TRBJ1-5; TRBD1 agrees at 10 bases. The V gene's germline CDR1 is SGHVS and CDR2 FQNEAQ. This CDR3 spans 17 amino acids. The V gene end was trimmed by 1 base and the J gene end by 7 bases; junction bases not matched to a gene: 10. The CDR3 nucleotides read TGTGCCAGCAGCTTAGGTCAGGGACAGGGGTTCGGCCAGCCCCAGCATTTT. This codes for CASSLGQGQGFGQPQHF.

The chain couples TRBV5-8 to TRBJ1-5; 8 bases map to TRBD1. CDR3 length equals 14 residues. Looked up from germline, CDR1 is SGHTS and CDR2 is YDEGEE. Germline trimming cut 3 bases from V and 6 bases from J; bases unmatched to any gene: 5. The CDR3 here is CASSWGTGGQPQHF. In DNA form, the CDR3 reads TGTGCCAGCAGCTGGGGAACAGGGGGTCAGCCCCAGCATTTT.

The CDR3 spells CASSSGTVMYEQYF. The CDR3 region has the DNA TGTGCCAGCAGCTCCGGGACAGTGATGTACGAGCAGTACTTC. This chain connects TRBV5-5 to TRBJ2-7, with 7 bases lining up with TRBD1. The CDR3 totals 14 residues. Trimming at V came to 3 bases and at J to 4 bases, leaving 7 bases not matched to a gene. From germline, CDR1 is SGHKS and CDR2 YYEKEE (reference sequence). The full variable domain, rest sourced from reference TRBV5-5 and TRBJ2-7, is DAGVTQSPTHLIKTRGQQVTLRCSPISGHKSVSWYQQVLGQGPQFIFQYYEKEERGRGNFPDRFSARQFPNYSSELNVNALLLGDSALYLCASSSGTVMYEQYFGPGTRLTVT.

The count of this clone is one. The genes are TRBV5-4 and TRBJ2-7; 11 bases map to TRBD1. CDR1 is SGHNT, CDR2 YYREEE, per germline (reference sequence). This CDR3 has 16 residues. Unmatched junction bases numbered 8, after V lost 4 bases and J lost 2 bases. The CDR3 spells CASSTRGGQGAYEQYF. CDR3 bases: TGTGCCAGCAGCACCAGGGGGGGACAGGGGGCCTACGAGCAGTACTTC.

Only one count was recorded for this clone. V gene TRBV11-3 combines with J gene TRBJ2-1, with D maybe TRBD1 (6 bases). Trimming left V 5 bases short and J 6 bases short, with 14 bases between. The CDR3 extends over 14 amino acids. Germline V lookup: CDR1 SGHNT, CDR2 YENEEA. The CDR3 reads CASSVSGAGNEQFF. Here the CDR3 DNA reads TGTGCCAGCAGCGTGTCAGGGGCGGGCAATGAGCAGTTCTTC. The entire variable domain, with the rest obtained from reference TRBV11-3 and TRBJ2-1, is as follows: EAGVVQSPRYKIIEKKQPVAFWCNPISGHNTLYWYLQNLGQGPELLIRYENEEAVDDSQLPKDRFSAERLKGVDSTLKIQPAELGDSAVYLCASSVSGAGNEQFFGPGTRLTVL.

This clone was detected once. This chain connects TRBV6-5 to TRBJ2-5; a weak D match, TRBD2 (5 bases). The CDR3 contains 12 residues. Looked up from germline, CDR1 is MNHEY and CDR2 is SVGAGI. The V end was cut by 2 bases, the J end by 6 bases, with 7 bases between. The CDR3 sequence: CASSYRGKTQYF. CDR3 nucleotides: TGTGCCAGCAGTTACCGGGGAAAGACCCAGTACTTC.

The rearrangement links TRBV4-3 to TRBJ1-3; D is undetermined. V gave up 0 bases and J gave up 0 bases, with 9 bases separating them. CDR1 and CDR2 (germline): LGHNA, YSLEER. CDR3 length equals 16 residues. CDR3 DNA: TGCGCCAGCAGCCAAGATGCGAGCTTCTCTGGAAACACCATATATTTT. Translating it yields CASSQDASFSGNTIYF.

Here the CDR3 reads CASSQMIQETQYF. DNA for the CDR3: TGCGCCAGCAGCCAAATGATTCAGGAGACCCAGTACTTC. This chain connects TRBV4-3 to TRBJ2-5; D is unresolved. This CDR3 has 13 residues. Looked up from germline, CDR1 is LGHNA and CDR2 is YSLEER. Trimming removed 2 bases from V and 5 bases from J, with 9 bases in between.

The V gene is TRBV28, the J gene TRBJ2-1; D is perhaps TRBD1 (7 bases). The ends were cut back, 4 bases at V and 7 bases at J, with 17 bases in the middle. Germline loops: CDR1 MDHEN, CDR2 SYDVKM. CDR3 size: 15 residues. The chain's CDR3 is CASSSSTGEVNEQFF. Here the CDR3 DNA reads TGTGCCAGCAGTTCCTCCACAGGGGAGGTGAATGAGCAGTTCTTC.

The chain carries TRBV29-1 and TRBJ2-2; 7 nucleotides match TRBD2. CDR1 is SQVTM and CDR2 is ANQGSEA in the germline V gene. The CDR3 loop spans 14 amino acids. J lost 6 bases, V lost 3 bases, and 7 bases had no gene match. The CDR3 is CSVEGGGRAGELFF. The CDR3 nucleotides read TGCAGCGTTGAGGGTGGCGGGAGAGCCGGGGAGCTGTTTTTT.

The chain has TRBV6-6 and TRBJ2-1; 8 bases line up with TRBD2. The trim removed 6 bases at V and 7 bases at J, leaving 11 bases unmatched. This CDR3 comprises 15 residues. The germline V gene encodes CDR1 MNHNY and CDR2 SVGAGI (reference sequence). DNA for the CDR3: TGTGCCAGCAGCCCGGGAGGGGGGGGGAAAAATGAGCAGTTCTTC. Translated, it gives CASSPGGGGKNEQFF.

This clone was recorded once. The chain recombines TRBV27 with TRBJ1-5; weak D call: TRBD1 (5 bases). This CDR3 is built from 15 residues. Trimming took 5 bases from V and 7 from J, leaving 18 bases between them. The germline V gene encodes CDR1 MNHEY and CDR2 SMNVEV (reference sequence). CDR3 bases: TGTGCCAGCAGTCCCCGGGAGGGGCTATCCCAGCCCCAGCATTTT. Protein sequence: CASSPREGLSQPQHF.

The rearrangement links TRBV5-1 to TRBJ1-3; D possibly corresponds to TRBD1 (5 bases). The germline gives CDR1 SGHRS, CDR2 YFSETQ. Trimming removed 0 bases at V and 4 bases at J, with 11 bases between. This CDR3 spans 15 amino acids. This CDR3 reads CASSLAGRAGNTIYF. Here the CDR3 DNA reads TGCGCCAGCAGCTTGGCCGGCAGGGCGGGAAACACCATATATTTT.